Shown below are 32 T cell receptor beta chains from a single sample sequenced in a study of cytomegalovirus exposure and HLA in healthy donors. PCR used 60 Vbeta primers and 13 Jbeta primers. Generated by immunoSEQ multiplex PCR, the TCRdb table keeps only in-frame clones and is missing some. The table has under 200,000 clones, about 68% seen once; the top ten hold approximately 2.4%. The sample comprised PBMCs. These TCRs come from a female donor in good health and CMV-seronegative.

This clone was seen just once. The chain uses TRBV10-3 and TRBJ1-1; D might be TRBD1 (5 bases). The CDR3 extends over 15 amino acids. The germline V gene encodes CDR1 ENHRY and CDR2 SYGVKD. Trimming stripped 2 bases from V and 0 bases from J, with 10 bases between. The CDR3 region has the DNA TGTGCCATCAGTGAGCAGTGGGGCATGAACACTGAAGCTTTCTTT. Protein product: CAISEQWGMNTEAFF.

This chain links TRBV28 with TRBJ2-4, with TRBD1 as a possible D gene (6 bases). With 3 bases removed from V and 0 bases from J, the gap between germline ends came to 12 bases. Germline CDR1 MDHEN, CDR2 SYDVKM. The CDR3 covers 16 residues. The CDR3 nucleotides are TGTGCCAGCAGTTTGGGGACAAACCTAGCCAAAAACATTCAGTACTTC. This encodes CASSLGTNLAKNIQYF.

This clone was seen a few times. The chain is built from TRBV6-6 and TRBJ2-7, with D possibly TRBD1 on 6 matching bases. CDR1 and CDR2 from the germline V gene are MNHNY and SVGAGI (reference sequence). The CDR3 covers 15 residues. V lost 4 bases to trimming and J lost 4 bases, with 17 bases between them. CDR3 sequence reads: CASSFQGSRAYEQYF. In DNA form, the CDR3 reads TGTGCCAGCAGTTTTCAGGGGAGTCGAGCGTACGAGCAGTACTTC.

The chain combines TRBV7-8 with TRBJ1-5, with unresolved D. Trimming removed 2 bases from V and 3 bases from J, with 14 bases in between. The CDR3 covers 16 residues. Germline CDR1 reads SGHVS; CDR2 reads FQNEAQ. The DNA for the CDR3 is TGTGCCAGCAGCTTATTGGGCCTAGCCATCAATCAGCCCCAGCATTTT. Translating gives CASSLLGLAINQPQHF.

The chain employs TRBV27 and TRBJ1-6; D is unresolved. This CDR3 has 15 amino acids. Trimming took 3 bases from V and 0 from J, leaving 6 bases between them. CDR1 is MNHEY, CDR2 SMNVEV, per germline (reference sequence). The CDR3 DNA reads as TGTGCCAGCAGTTTTATGAGCTCCTATAATTCACCCCTCCACTTT. The encoded protein is CASSFMSSYNSPLHF.

With regard to this clone: The junction and the germline gene differ at one end; a read error may be behind it. The chain combines TRBV7-7 with TRBJ2-1; D is possibly TRBD2 (5 bases). CDR1 SSHAT and CDR2 FNYEAQ come from the germline V gene (reference sequence). The CDR3 totals 15 residues. CDR3 region: CASSLARTAYNEQFF. As DNA, the CDR3 is TGTGCTAGCAGCTTAGCGCGAACAGCATACAATGAGCAGTTCTTC.

A note on this clone: Its ends do not fully match the called genes, so a read error is possible. Other DNA sequences in the same sample also yield this CDR3. The J gene is TRBJ1-2, the V gene TRBV7-2; 8 bases align to TRBD1. The CDR3 length is 15 residues. The germline gives CDR1 SGHTA, CDR2 FQGNSA. The CDR3 reads CASSPSRTGYDGYTF. DNA of the CDR3: TGCGCCAGCAGCCCCTCTCGGACAGGGTACGATGGCTACACCTTC.

This clone was detected only a few times. The rearrangement joins TRBV19 to TRBJ1-3, with a tentative D call TRBD1 (6 bases). V was trimmed by 11 bases and J by 0 bases, leaving 14 bases between them. CDR3 length: 14 amino acids. Germline CDR1 LNHDA, CDR2 SQIVND (reference sequence). The CDR3 nucleotides read TGTGCCGGATCGGAAGGGGGCTCTGGAAACACCATATATTTT. Amino acid sequence: CAGSEGGSGNTIYF.

This clone was seen a handful of times. This chain links TRBV19 with TRBJ2-1; D is unresolved. The ends were cut back, 5 bases at V and 7 bases at J, with 9 bases in the middle. The CDR3 has 12 amino acids. Germline assignment: CDR1 LNHDA and CDR2 SQIVND (reference sequence). The CDR3 bases are TGTGCCAGTAGTTTTTCCCCAAATGAGCAGTTCTTC. Translating gives CASSFSPNEQFF.

The chain joins TRBV11-2 to TRBJ2-7, with 9 bases matching TRBD2. CDR1 SGHAT and CDR2 FQNNGV come from the germline V gene. With V trimmed by 3 bases and J by 2 bases, 2 bases remained unmatched. This CDR3 has 14 amino acids. The CDR3 region is CASSFGTSTYEQYF. CDR3 sequence (DNA): TGTGCCAGCAGCTTCGGGACTAGCACCTACGAGCAGTACTTC.

The chain joins TRBV7-6 to TRBJ2-7; D not certain. The CDR3 loop spans 11 amino acids. V was trimmed by 1 base and J by 7 bases, leaving 5 bases between them. Germline V gives CDR1 SGHVS, CDR2 FNYEAQ. CDR3 nucleotide sequence: TGTGCCAGCAGCTTAGGGGCAGAGCAGTACTTC. Translation: CASSLGAEQYF.

This clone has just a few counts. The J gene is TRBJ1-5, the V gene TRBV2, with a tentative D call TRBD1 (5 bases). The CDR3 covers 13 residues. Germline CDR1 reads SNHLY; CDR2 reads FYNNEI. V shed 8 bases and J shed 4 bases, with 12 bases lying between them. DNA of the CDR3: TGTGCCAGCGGGAGGGACGCAAATCAGCCCCAGCATTTT. It translates to CASGRDANQPQHF.

The chain links TRBV2 to TRBJ1-4; D is possibly TRBD1 (6 bases). The CDR3 is made up of 15 amino acids. Germline CDR1 and CDR2: SNHLY and FYNNEI. The germline V and J ends were trimmed by 3 bases and 2 bases, with 10 bases remaining between them. The CDR3 spells CASSDNRVTNEKLFF. CDR3 nucleotides: TGTGCCAGCAGTGACAACAGGGTTACTAATGAAAAACTGTTTTTT.

For this clone: Relative to the germline gene, one junction end is altered; a read error may explain this. The chain joins TRBV7-9 to TRBJ2-7; D perhaps matches TRBD2 (5 bases). This CDR3 comprises 17 residues. Germline values: CDR1 SEHNR, CDR2 FQNEAQ (reference sequence). The CDR3 here is CSSSLMDSPFSTYEQYF. In DNA, the CDR3 is TGTTCCAGCAGCTTAATGGACTCGCCCTTCTCTACCTACGAGCAGTACTTC.

CDR3: CASSQFAESSYEQYF. The DNA for the CDR3 is TGTGCCAGCAGCCAATTCGCGGAGAGCTCCTACGAGCAGTACTTC. The chain combines TRBV5-4 with TRBJ2-7; D not certain. In germline, CDR1 is SGHNT, CDR2 YYREEE (reference sequence). With 4 bases removed from V and 0 bases from J, the gap between germline ends came to 14 bases. This CDR3 comprises 15 residues. Full variable domain (remainder filled in from reference TRBV5-4 and TRBJ2-7): ETGVTQSPTHLIKTRGQQVTLRCSSQSGHNTVSWYQQALGQGPQFIFQYYREEENGRGNFPPRFSGLQFPNYSSELNVNALELDDSALYLCASSQFAESSYEQYFGPGTRLTVT.

A single count supports this clone. V is TRBV6-5 and J is TRBJ1-3, with D perhaps TRBD1 (5 bases). This CDR3 is built from 11 residues. V was shortened by 5 bases and J by 8 bases, with 7 bases between the two germline ends. Germline values: CDR1 MNHEY, CDR2 SVGAGI. CDR3 residues: CASSEQDTIYF. The CDR3, as DNA: TGTGCCAGCAGTGAACAGGACACCATATATTTT.

This sequence joins TRBV7-2 and TRBJ2-2, with TRBD2 as a possible D gene (6 bases). This CDR3 has 16 amino acids. V shed 5 bases and J shed 6 bases, with 19 bases lying between them. Germline values: CDR1 SGHTA, CDR2 FQGNSA. CDR3 DNA sequence: TGTGCCAGCAGCCCGCGCGACTCCCGACTAGCCGGGGAGCTGTTTTTT. This sequence encodes CASSPRDSRLAGELFF.

This rearrangement joins TRBV7-2 to TRBJ1-3; 7 nucleotides agree with TRBD1. J lost 4 bases, V lost 4 bases, and 10 bases had no gene match. Germline V lookup: CDR1 SGHTA, CDR2 FQGNSA. This CDR3 contains 16 residues. The DNA of the CDR3 is TGTGCCAGCAGCTCCCGCGGGAGGGGGCTCGGAAACACCATATATTTT. Residues: CASSSRGRGLGNTIYF.

About this clone itself: This same CDR3 is encoded by further DNA sequences in the sample. J is TRBJ1-1 and V is TRBV18, with D tentatively TRBD1 (5 bases). The CDR3 consists of 14 residues. Germline assignment: CDR1 KGHSH and CDR2 LQKENI. V lost 1 base and J lost 2, with 8 bases in between. CDR3 amino acids: CASSPLDSNTEAFF. The CDR3 DNA follows: TGTGCCAGCTCACCACTAGACAGCAACACTGAAGCTTTCTTT. Drawing the rest from reference TRBV18 and TRBJ1-1, the complete variable domain is NAGVMQNPRHLVRRRGQEARLRCSPMKGHSHVYWYRQLPEEGLKFMVYLQKENIIDESGMPKERFSAEFPKEGPSILRIQQVVRGDSAAYFCASSPLDSNTEAFFGQGTRLTVV.

This chain uses TRBV9 with TRBJ2-1; 12 nucleotides match TRBD2. The V gene's germline CDR1 is SGDLS and CDR2 YYNGEE. The V segment lost 2 bases and the J segment 6 bases; nucleotides outside the gene matches: 9. The CDR3 is made up of 17 amino acids. In DNA, the CDR3 is TGTGCCAGCAGCGTCCTTAAGACTAGCGGGAGTATCAATGAGCAGTTCTTC. It specifies CASSVLKTSGSINEQFF.

The chain carries TRBV13 and TRBJ2-5, with TRBD1 matching 7 bases. This CDR3 has 19 residues. J gave up 6 bases and V 1 base, and 20 bases lay outside the gene matches. From germline, CDR1 is PRHDT and CDR2 FYEKMQ (reference sequence). In DNA form, the CDR3 reads TGTGCCAGCAGCTTAGTGGCTAATACATACACAGGGGATGGACAGACCCAGTACTTC. It codes for CASSLVANTYTGDGQTQYF. The whole variable domain, filled in from reference TRBV13 and TRBJ2-5, reads AAGVIQSPRHLIKEKRETATLKCYPIPRHDTVYWYQQGPGQDPQFLISFYEKMQSDKGSIPDRFSAQQFSDYHSELNMSSLELGDSALYFCASSLVANTYTGDGQTQYFGPGTRLLVL.

The gene calls are TRBV4-2 and TRBJ2-3; a possible D gene is TRBD1 (6 bases). Trimming pared 4 bases from V and 3 bases from J, leaving 14 bases between. Germline V lookup: CDR1 LGHNA, CDR2 YNFKEQ. This CDR3 is 15 amino acids long. This chain's CDR3 is CASSPSTGRTDTQYF. As DNA, the CDR3 is TGTGCCAGCAGCCCCTCGACAGGACGTACAGATACGCAGTATTTT.

The chain uses TRBV9 and TRBJ2-3, with TRBD1 as a possible D gene (8 bases). The V end was cut by 4 bases, the J end by 5 bases, with 20 bases between. CDR1 and CDR2 from the germline V gene are SGDLS and YYNGEE. The CDR3 consists of 16 residues. CDR3 DNA sequence: TGTGCCAGCAGCATCTCCCCTACAGGGGGGGAAGATACGCAGTATTTT. This codes for CASSISPTGGEDTQYF.

This sequence joins TRBV27 and TRBJ2-5, with D maybe TRBD1 (5 bases). The CDR3 sequence is 14 residues long. The V gene lost 7 bases and the J gene lost 7 bases, with 19 bases spanning the gap. Germline V gene data show CDR1 as MNHEY and CDR2 as SMNVEV (reference sequence). This CDR3 reads CASTTGGPFPTQYF. The CDR3 coding sequence is TGTGCCAGCACCACAGGTGGCCCATTCCCGACCCAGTACTTC.

The V call is TRBV30, the J call TRBJ2-7, with TRBD1 matching over 7 bases. Germline trimming cut 1 base from V and 1 base from J; bases unmatched to any gene: 10. Per germline, CDR1 GTSNPN and CDR2 SVGIG (reference sequence). This CDR3 has 16 residues. DNA of the CDR3: TGTGCCTGGAGTGGACAGGGCAGCCTTCTTTCCTACGAGCAGTACTTC. The encoded protein is CAWSGQGSLLSYEQYF. The entire variable domain, with the rest obtained from reference TRBV30 and TRBJ2-7, is as follows: SQTIHQWPATLVQPVGSPLSLECTVEGTSNPNLYWYRQAAGRGLQLLFYSVGIGQISSEVPQNLSASRPQDRQFILSSKKLLLSDSGFYLCAWSGQGSLLSYEQYFGPGTRLTVT.

The DNA of the CDR3 is TGTGCCAGCAGTTTTCCCGGTACTAGCGGGACGCCTTACGAGCAGTACTTC. It specifies CASSFPGTSGTPYEQYF. V is TRBV28 and J is TRBJ2-7; 10 bases map to TRBD2. The CDR3 consists of 17 residues. V was pared by 3 bases and J by 4 bases, with 12 bases of the junction left unmatched. CDR1 MDHEN and CDR2 SYDVKM come from the germline V gene.

This clone has only one observation. This chain connects TRBV5-1 to TRBJ1-2; TRBD1 matches at 8 bases. The CDR3 consists of 13 residues. J was trimmed by 6 bases and V by 4 bases; bases with no gene match: 5. CDR1 is SGHRS, CDR2 YFSETQ, per germline. CDR3 region: CASSATGDDGYTF. The DNA of the CDR3 is TGCGCCAGCAGCGCGACAGGGGACGATGGCTACACCTTC.

This clone has just a few counts. The rearrangement joins TRBV18 to TRBJ2-7; 9 bases align to TRBD2. The CDR3 runs 15 residues. Germline V gene lookup returns CDR1 KGHSH and CDR2 LQKENI. J lost 3 bases, V lost 2 bases, and 5 bases had no gene match. DNA for the CDR3: TGTGCCAGCTCACCAGCGGGAGGGAACCTCTACGAGCAGTACTTC. Amino acids: CASSPAGGNLYEQYF.

The chain links TRBV27 to TRBJ2-7, with D tentatively TRBD2 (5 bases). The CDR3 loop spans 17 amino acids. CDR1 is MNHEY and CDR2 is SMNVEV in the germline V gene (reference sequence). Trimming took 6 bases from V and 2 from J, leaving 23 bases between them. For the CDR3, the DNA is TGTGCCAGCAGCCGCGCGTCGGACTTCCGGCTTCCCTACGAGCAGTACTTC. As protein: CASSRASDFRLPYEQYF.

This chain connects TRBV28 to TRBJ2-3, with D tentatively TRBD1 (5 bases). Germline assignment: CDR1 MDHEN and CDR2 SYDVKM. Trimming cost V 6 bases and J 6 bases, with 13 bases left between them. This CDR3 has 13 residues. Here the CDR3 reads CASRPTDLDTQYF. The CDR3 DNA reads TGTGCCAGCAGACCGACAGATTTGGATACGCAGTATTTT. Drawing the rest from reference TRBV28 and TRBJ2-3, the complete variable domain is DVKVTQSSRYLVKRTGEKVFLECVQDMDHENMFWYRQDPGLGLRLIYFSYDVKMKEKGDIPEGYSVSREKKERFSLILESASTNQTSMYLCASRPTDLDTQYFGPGTRLTVL.

In its sample, this clone was seen once. The chain couples TRBV2 to TRBJ2-5; D unclear. The germline V and J ends were trimmed by 4 bases and 11 bases, with 8 bases remaining between them. The CDR3 covers 10 residues. Germline-derived CDR1 and CDR2 are SNHLY and FYNNEI. The CDR3 here is CASSGVEQYF. In DNA form, the CDR3 reads TGTGCCAGCAGTGGCGTTGAGCAGTACTTC.

J is TRBJ1-6 and V is TRBV7-2; D is perhaps TRBD1 (5 bases). This CDR3 contains 14 residues. Looked up from germline, CDR1 is SGHTA and CDR2 is FQGNSA. Trimming shortened V by 2 bases and J by 9 bases, and 11 bases separated the two germline ends. CDR3 sequence reads: CASSLRGRASPLHF. CDR3 DNA: TGTGCCAGCAGCTTAAGGGGCAGAGCTTCACCCCTCCACTTT. Full variable domain (rest looked up from reference TRBV7-2 and TRBJ1-6): GAGVSQSPSNKVTEKGKDVELRCDPISGHTALYWYRQSLGQGLEFLIYFQGNSAPDKSGLPSDRFSAERTGGSVSTLTIQRTQQEDSAVYLCASSLRGRASPLHFGNGTRLTVT.